This T cell receptor beta chain was captured by sequencing in a study of blood T cell repertoires in COVID-19. Across the study: Samples of COVID-19 (acute and convalescent) were obtained from the United States, Italy and Spain. T cells, B-cell-depleted T cells, or PBMCs supplied cDNA or gDNA.

The repertoire was sequenced with immunoSEQ multiplex PCR; TCRdb's copy has only in-frame clones and lacks some. The sample includes 95,000 to 100,000 clones, roughly nine tenths seen only once; the top ten take roughly a sixth. The CDR3 covers 17 residues. V was pared by 0 bases and J by 2 bases, with 5 bases of the junction left unmatched. From germline, CDR1 is KGHSY and CDR2 FQNENV. This sequence joins TRBV16 and TRBJ1-3; 9 bases line up with TRBD1. The specimen sequenced was peripheral blood. The TCR was taken from a middle-aged man with acute or convalescent COVID-19. The CDR3 DNA reads TGTGCCAGCAGCCAATCCGTACAGGGGGCTCCTGGAAACACCATATATTTT. Translation gives CASSQSVQGAPGNTIYF. Looking up the rest from reference TRBV16 and TRBJ1-3 gives the full variable domain: GEEVAQTPKHLVRGEGQKAKLYCAPIKGHSYVFWYQQVLKNEFKFLISFQNENVFDETGMPKERFSAKCLPNSPCSLEIQATKLEDSAVYFCASSQSVQGAPGNTIYFGEGSWLTVV.